One and the same sample provided the 7 T cell receptor beta chains below, sequenced in a study of blood T cells in healthy people across ages. The use of a sample-barcoded 5' primer and a J-beta primer mix characterized a second PCR of about 7 to 12 cycles. TCRdb called the 5' RACE reads again in MiXCR, with one record for every CDR3 protein. This sample carries roughly 680,000 distinct CDR3 sequences, around 21% of them seen once, and the ten largest clones take about 3.6%. The sample consisted of blood. Receptors were obtained from a man between 65 and 80 years old in good health.

This clonotype was seen more than once but under ten times. This rearrangement joins TRBV20-1 to TRBJ2-1, with a weak D call TRBD2 (5 bases). V lost 1 base and J 2 bases, leaving 15 bases between the germline ends. Germline lookup yields CDR1 DFQATT and CDR2 SNEGSKA (reference sequence). The length of the CDR3 is 16 residues. CDR3 coding DNA: TGCAGTGCTAGAGTACTTGGACTGTCTACCTACAATGAGCAGTTCTTC. Translation gives CSARVLGLSTYNEQFF.

V and J are TRBV10-3 and TRBJ2-7, with 8 bases identical to TRBD2. Germline lookup yields CDR1 ENHRY and CDR2 SYGVKD. The CDR3 covers 12 residues. Unmatched junction bases numbered 1, after V lost 6 bases and J lost 3 bases. CDR3 nucleotides: TGTGCCATCAGAAGCGGGAGCTACGAGCAGTACTTC. Amino acid sequence: CAIRSGSYEQYF.

This clonotype has more than one count but fewer than ten. The rearrangement uses TRBV5-1 and TRBJ1-4, with D perhaps TRBD1 (5 bases). This CDR3 has 15 residues. Trimming took 4 bases from V and 3 from J, leaving 13 bases between them. Germline values: CDR1 SGHRS, CDR2 YFSETQ. The CDR3 sequence is CASSATGTANEKLFF. CDR3 bases: TGCGCCAGCAGCGCCACCGGGACGGCTAATGAAAAACTGTTTTTT.

This clonotype has a count of ten or more. V usage is TRBV3-1 and J usage is TRBJ1-2; D is uncertain. This CDR3 region has 14 residues. V was shortened by 1 base and J by 0 bases, with 6 bases between the two germline ends. Germline assignment: CDR1 LGHDT and CDR2 YNNKEL (reference sequence). The DNA of the CDR3 is TGTGCCAGCAGCCAAGCGTCCGCTAACTATGGCTACACCTTC. Encoded protein: CASSQASANYGYTF. Variable domain in full (rest from reference TRBV3-1 and TRBJ1-2): DTAVSQTPKYLVTQMGNDKSIKCEQNLGHDTMYWYKQDSKKFLKIMFSYNNKELIINETVPNRFSPKSPDKAHLNLHINSLELGDSAVYFCASSQASANYGYTFGSGTRLTVV.

This clonotype occurred many times. The rearrangement joins TRBV20-1 to TRBJ2-3, with 7 positions matching TRBD2. The V gene's germline CDR1 is DFQATT and CDR2 SNEGSKA (reference sequence). The CDR3 length is 16 residues. The V and J ends lost 6 bases and 1 base, in that order; junction bases with no gene match: 13. The CDR3 reads CSASGGREDRTDTQYF. The CDR3 DNA sequence: TGCAGTGCCTCGGGGGGTCGGGAAGACCGCACAGATACGCAGTATTTT.

This clonotype was counted ten times or more. The genes are TRBV6-2 or TRBV6-3 and TRBJ2-7; 8 bases map to TRBD2. There are 14 residues in the CDR3. The germline V gene has CDR1 MNHEY and CDR2 SVGEGT. With V trimmed by 2 bases and J by 6 bases, 6 bases remained unmatched. CDR3 nucleotides: TGTGCCAGCAGTTACGATAGCGGGACCCGCGAGCAGTACTTC. Its protein is CASSYDSGTREQYF.

This clonotype has only a few counts. The J gene is TRBJ2-1, the V gene TRBV28, with D tentatively TRBD1 (5 bases). Germline assignment: CDR1 MDHEN and CDR2 SYDVKM. The CDR3 consists of 13 residues. The V end lost 1 base, the J end lost 12 bases, and 13 bases lay between the germline ends. Written as DNA, the CDR3 is TGTGCCAGCAGTTTATTAGGGGTATTCGTGCAGTTCTTC. Translated: CASSLLGVFVQFF. The entire variable domain, with the rest obtained from reference TRBV28 and TRBJ2-1, is as follows: DVKVTQSSRYLVKRTGEKVFLECVQDMDHENMFWYRQDPGLGLRLIYFSYDVKMKEKGDIPEGYSVSREKKERFSLILESASTNQTSMYLCASSLLGVFVQFFGPGTRLTVL.